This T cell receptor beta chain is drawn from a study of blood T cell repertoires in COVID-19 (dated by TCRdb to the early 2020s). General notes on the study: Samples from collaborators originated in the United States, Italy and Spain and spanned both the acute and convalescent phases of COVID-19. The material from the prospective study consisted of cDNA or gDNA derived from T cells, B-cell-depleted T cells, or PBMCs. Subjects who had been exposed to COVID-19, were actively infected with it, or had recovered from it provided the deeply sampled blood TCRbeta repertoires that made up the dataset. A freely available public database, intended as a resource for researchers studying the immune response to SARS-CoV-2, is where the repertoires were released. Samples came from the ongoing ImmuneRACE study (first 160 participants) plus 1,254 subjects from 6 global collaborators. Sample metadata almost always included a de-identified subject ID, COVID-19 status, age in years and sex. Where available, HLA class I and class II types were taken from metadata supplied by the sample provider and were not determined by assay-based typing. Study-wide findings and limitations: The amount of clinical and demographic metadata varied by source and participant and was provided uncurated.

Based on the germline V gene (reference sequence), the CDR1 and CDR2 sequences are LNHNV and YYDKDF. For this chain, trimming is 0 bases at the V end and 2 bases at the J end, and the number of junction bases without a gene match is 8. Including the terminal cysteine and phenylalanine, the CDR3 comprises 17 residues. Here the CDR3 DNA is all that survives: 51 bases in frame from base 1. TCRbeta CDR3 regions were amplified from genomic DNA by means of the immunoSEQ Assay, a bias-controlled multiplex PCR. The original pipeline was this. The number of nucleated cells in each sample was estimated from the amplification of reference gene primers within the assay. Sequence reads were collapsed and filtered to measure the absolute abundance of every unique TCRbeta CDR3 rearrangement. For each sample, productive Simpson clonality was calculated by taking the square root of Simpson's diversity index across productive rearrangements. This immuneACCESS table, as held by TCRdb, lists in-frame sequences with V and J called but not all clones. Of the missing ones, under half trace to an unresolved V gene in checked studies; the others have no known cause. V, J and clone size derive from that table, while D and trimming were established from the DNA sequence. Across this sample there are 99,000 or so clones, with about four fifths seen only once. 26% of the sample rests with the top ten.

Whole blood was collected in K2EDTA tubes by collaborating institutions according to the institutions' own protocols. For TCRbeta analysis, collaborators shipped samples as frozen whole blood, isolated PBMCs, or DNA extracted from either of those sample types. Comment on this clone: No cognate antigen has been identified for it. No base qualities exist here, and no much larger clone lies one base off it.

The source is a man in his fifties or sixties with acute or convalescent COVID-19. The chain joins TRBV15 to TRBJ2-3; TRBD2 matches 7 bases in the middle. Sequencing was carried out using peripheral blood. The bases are TGTGCCACCAGCAGAGATGGAAGCGGGGCCGTCACAGATACGCAGTATTTT. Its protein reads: CATSRDGSGAVTDTQYF.